The 15 T cell receptor beta chains below all came from one sample that was sequenced in a study of memory CD4+ T cells and cytomegalovirus serostatus. Only in-frame clones appear in the TCRdb table, and some are missing; sequencing was by immunoSEQ multiplex PCR. The table lists 35,000 to 50,000 clones, approximately 80% of them singletons. Single viable CD3+CD4+CD8-CD45RO+ cells were sorted as the memory CD4+ T cells. Sequenced input: memory CD4+ T cells from blood. The receptors here all came from an adult in good health and CMV-seronegative.

The chain joins TRBV30 to TRBJ2-1, with 9 bases identical to TRBD1. The CDR3 totals 15 residues. The germline gives CDR1 GTSNPN, CDR2 SVGIG (reference sequence). J gave up 7 bases and V 3 bases, and 10 bases lay outside the gene matches. The CDR3 DNA reads TGTGCCTGGAGGCCAAGGGGGACAGGGTTGAATGAGCAGTTCTTC. Protein: CAWRPRGTGLNEQFF.

The DNA of the CDR3 is TGTGCCAGCAGCGTACTGGGAGAAACTGAAGCTTTCTTT. Translated: CASSVLGETEAFF. V gene TRBV9 combines with J gene TRBJ1-1; D is unresolved. Trimming pared 1 base from V and 5 bases from J, leaving 9 bases between. Germline V gene sequence: CDR1 SGDLS, CDR2 YYNGEE. The CDR3 is 13 amino acids. Complete variable domain (other parts from reference TRBV9 and TRBJ1-1): DSGVTQTPKHLITATGQRVTLRCSPRSGDLSVYWYQQSLDQGLQFLIQYYNGEERAKGNILERFSAQQFPDLHSELNLSSLELGDSALYFCASSVLGETEAFFGQGTRLTVV.

This chain connects TRBV27 to TRBJ2-1; a weak D match, TRBD2 (6 bases). The V and J ends lost 2 bases and 4 bases respectively, with 9 bases between them. The CDR3 runs 14 residues. Germline CDR1 MNHEY, CDR2 SMNVEV (reference sequence). The CDR3 sequence: CASSLSGLYNEQFF. DNA of the CDR3: TGTGCCAGCAGTTTAAGCGGGCTTTACAATGAGCAGTTCTTC.

The rearrangement joins TRBV11-2 to TRBJ2-7; D is perhaps TRBD2 (5 bases). The CDR3 runs 14 residues. The V gene's germline CDR1 is SGHAT and CDR2 FQNNGV. V dropped 5 bases and J dropped 2 bases, with 13 bases sitting between them. The CDR3 nucleotides are TGTGCCAGCAGCATTATCCGGGGAGCCTACGAGCAGTACTTC. Encoded protein: CASSIIRGAYEQYF. Full variable domain (remainder filled in from reference TRBV11-2 and TRBJ2-7): EAGVAQSPRYKIIEKRQSVAFWCNPISGHATLYWYQQILGQGPKLLIQFQNNGVVDDSQLPKDRFSAERLKGVDSTLKIQPAKLEDSAVYLCASSIIRGAYEQYFGPGTRLTVT.

The chain carries TRBV18 and TRBJ2-3; D not certain. The ends were cut back, 2 bases at V and 3 bases at J, with 3 bases in the middle. There are 12 residues in the CDR3. Per the germline V gene, CDR1 is KGHSH and CDR2 is LQKENI. DNA for the CDR3: TGTGCCAGCTCACCAAAGACAGATACGCAGTATTTT. It codes for CASSPKTDTQYF.

The chain recombines TRBV10-3 with TRBJ2-2; D is possibly TRBD1 or TRBD2 (6 bases each). Trimming left V 0 bases short and J 1 base short, with 15 bases between. Germline CDR1 is ENHRY and CDR2 is SYGVKD. The CDR3 is made up of 18 amino acids. In nucleotides, the CDR3 is TGTGCCATCAGTGAGTCCTCGGGGGCCTACAAGAACACCGGGGAGCTGTTTTTT. Translation gives CAISESSGAYKNTGELFF.

The chain couples TRBV2 to TRBJ1-1, with D possibly matching TRBD1 (6 bases). The germline V gene has CDR1 SNHLY and CDR2 FYNNEI. The CDR3 sequence is 15 residues long. The V end was cut by 0 bases, the J end by 4 bases, with 12 bases between. The CDR3 nucleotides read TGTGCCAGCAGTGAAGCCGGGGGCGCCGGCACTGAAGCTTTCTTT. This encodes CASSEAGGAGTEAFF.

The genes are TRBV28 and TRBJ1-2, with D perhaps TRBD1 (5 bases). Trimming removed 2 bases from V and 6 bases from J, with 10 bases in between. The CDR3 spans 13 residues. CDR1 and CDR2 from the germline V gene are MDHEN and SYDVKM. CDR3 residues: CASSLAGYDGYTF. The CDR3 bases are TGTGCCAGCAGTTTAGCAGGGTATGATGGCTACACCTTC.

The chain links TRBV2 to TRBJ1-5, with D hard to call. The CDR3 contains 16 residues. The germline gives CDR1 SNHLY, CDR2 FYNNEI. V lost 4 bases to trimming and J lost 1 base, with 14 bases between them. The CDR3 coding sequence is TGTGCCAGCAGTGCCTCCGCGGGGAGAAGCAATCAGCCCCAGCATTTT. Its translation is CASSASAGRSNQPQHF.

Turning to this clone: This specimen includes other DNA sequences encoding the same CDR3. The gene calls are TRBV10-2 and TRBJ1-4; D is undetermined. Trimming cost V 5 bases and J 6 bases, with 4 bases left between them. From germline, CDR1 is WSHSY and CDR2 SAAADI. The CDR3 covers 11 residues. CDR3 amino acids: CASSRDEKLFF. DNA for the CDR3: TGCGCCAGCAGTAGAGATGAAAAACTGTTTTTT.

The chain joins TRBV5-1 to TRBJ1-4; D perhaps matches TRBD1 (5 bases). Germline V CDR1 and CDR2: SGHRS, YFSETQ. The CDR3 has 13 amino acids. Trimming cost V 6 bases and J 10 bases, with 16 bases left between them. In nucleotides, the CDR3 is TGCGCCAGCAAGCCCGAGGTGCAGGGAAAACTGTTTTTT. Translation gives CASKPEVQGKLFF. Variable domain in full (rest from reference TRBV5-1 and TRBJ1-4): KAGVTQTPRYLIKTRGQQVTLSCSPISGHRSVSWYQQTPGQGLQFLFEYFSETQRNKGNFPGRFSGRQFSNSRSEMNVSTLELGDSALYLCASKPEVQGKLFFGSGTQLSVL.

The J gene is TRBJ1-1, the V gene TRBV18; tentatively, D is TRBD1 (6 bases). Germline V gene sequence: CDR1 KGHSH, CDR2 LQKENI. V gave up 1 base and J gave up 2 bases, with 14 bases separating them. This CDR3 is built from 16 residues. The CDR3 DNA reads as TGTGCCAGCTCACCACGGGCGGGGGACACCAACACTGAAGCTTTCTTT. As protein: CASSPRAGDTNTEAFF.

On this clone: The junction departs from the called germline gene at one end, perhaps through a read error. Different DNA sequences within this sample yield the same CDR3. The chain links TRBV6-6 to TRBJ2-3; 7 bases line up with TRBD2. The CDR3 is 16 amino acids. Germline CDR1 MNHNY, CDR2 SVGAGI (reference sequence). The CDR3 region has the DNA TGTGCCAGCACGTTGGCTAGCGGAGGGGCGGAGGATACGCAGTACTTT. Its protein is CASTLASGGAEDTQYF.

The V and J genes are TRBV6-1 and TRBJ2-7; D remains unclear. V shed 1 base and J shed 3 bases, with 10 bases lying between them. The germline CDR1 and CDR2 sequences are MNHNS and SASEGT. The CDR3 is 14 amino acids. CDR3 in amino acids: CASSEDARSYEQYF. The CDR3 nucleotides read TGTGCCAGCAGTGAAGACGCGCGGAGCTACGAGCAGTACTTC.

The chain carries TRBV6-1 and TRBJ2-7; TRBD1 or TRBD2 may be the D gene (5 bases each). This CDR3 is 13 amino acids long. Trimming took off 7 bases at V and 7 bases at J, with 17 bases between the two ends. CDR1 is MNHNS and CDR2 is SASEGT in the germline V gene. The CDR3 DNA reads as TGTGCCAGCATGGGGTCGGGGCTATTGGAGCAGTACTTC. Residues: CASMGSGLLEQYF.